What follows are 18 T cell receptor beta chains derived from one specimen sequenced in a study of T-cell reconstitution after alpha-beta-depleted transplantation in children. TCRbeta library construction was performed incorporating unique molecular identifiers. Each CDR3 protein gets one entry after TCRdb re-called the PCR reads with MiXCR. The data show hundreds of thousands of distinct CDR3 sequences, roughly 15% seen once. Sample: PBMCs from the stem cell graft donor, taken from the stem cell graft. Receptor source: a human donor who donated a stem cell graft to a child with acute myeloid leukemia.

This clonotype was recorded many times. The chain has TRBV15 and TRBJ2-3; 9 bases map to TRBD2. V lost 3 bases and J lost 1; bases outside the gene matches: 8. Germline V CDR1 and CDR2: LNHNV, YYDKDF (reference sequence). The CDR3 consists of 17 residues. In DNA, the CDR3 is TGTGCCACCAGCAGCGTGTGGGCTAGCGGGGGCACAGATACGCAGTATTTT. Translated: CATSSVWASGGTDTQYF.

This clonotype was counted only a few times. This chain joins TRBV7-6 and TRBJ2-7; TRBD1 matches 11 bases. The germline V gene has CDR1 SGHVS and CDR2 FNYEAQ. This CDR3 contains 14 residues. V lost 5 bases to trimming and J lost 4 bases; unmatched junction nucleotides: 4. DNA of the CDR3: TGTGCCAGCAGCGGACAGGGGGCGCTTTACGAGCAGTACTTC. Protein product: CASSGQGALYEQYF.

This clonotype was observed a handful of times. The CDR3 DNA reads TGTGCCAGCAGCCAAGATGGGAGCAATCAGCCCCAGCATTTT. It specifies CASSQDGSNQPQHF. The V gene is TRBV4-2, the J gene TRBJ1-5; D gene unclear. Germline CDR1 is LGHNA and CDR2 is YNFKEQ. CDR3 length: 14 residues. Deletions cut 0 bases from V and 1 base from J, with 4 bases between.

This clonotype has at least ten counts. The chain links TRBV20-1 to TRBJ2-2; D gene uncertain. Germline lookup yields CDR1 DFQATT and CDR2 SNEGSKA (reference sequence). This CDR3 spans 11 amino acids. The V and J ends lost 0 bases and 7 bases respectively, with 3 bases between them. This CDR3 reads CSAREDGELFF. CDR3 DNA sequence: TGCAGTGCTAGAGAGGACGGGGAGCTGTTTTTT.

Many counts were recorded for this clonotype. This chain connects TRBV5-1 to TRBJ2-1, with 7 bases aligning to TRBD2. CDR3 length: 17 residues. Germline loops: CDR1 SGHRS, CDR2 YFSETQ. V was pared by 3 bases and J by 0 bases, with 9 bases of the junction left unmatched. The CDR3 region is CASSSTTGGSSYNEQFF. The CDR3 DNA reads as TGCGCCAGCAGCTCGACAACGGGGGGAAGCTCCTACAATGAGCAGTTCTTC.

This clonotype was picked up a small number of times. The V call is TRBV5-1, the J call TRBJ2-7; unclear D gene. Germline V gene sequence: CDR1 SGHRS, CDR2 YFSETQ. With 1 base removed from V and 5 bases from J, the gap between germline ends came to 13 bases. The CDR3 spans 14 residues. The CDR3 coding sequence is TGCGCCAGCAGCTTGCAGTGGGGAAACAACGAGCAGTACTTC. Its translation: CASSLQWGNNEQYF.

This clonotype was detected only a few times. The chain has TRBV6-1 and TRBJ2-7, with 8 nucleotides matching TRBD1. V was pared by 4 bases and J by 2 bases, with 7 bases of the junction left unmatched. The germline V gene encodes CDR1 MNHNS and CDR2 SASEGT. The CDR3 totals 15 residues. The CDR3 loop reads CASSGPDRGTYEQYV. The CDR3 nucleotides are TGTGCCAGCAGTGGACCCGACAGGGGCACCTACGAGCAGTACGTC.

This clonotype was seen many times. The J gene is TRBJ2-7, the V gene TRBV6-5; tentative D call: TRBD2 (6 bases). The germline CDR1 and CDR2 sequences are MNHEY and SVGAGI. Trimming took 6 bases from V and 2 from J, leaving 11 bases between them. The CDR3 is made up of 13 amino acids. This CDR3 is CASSPGGTYEQYF. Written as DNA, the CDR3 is TGTGCCAGCAGCCCCGGGGGTACCTACGAGCAGTACTTC.

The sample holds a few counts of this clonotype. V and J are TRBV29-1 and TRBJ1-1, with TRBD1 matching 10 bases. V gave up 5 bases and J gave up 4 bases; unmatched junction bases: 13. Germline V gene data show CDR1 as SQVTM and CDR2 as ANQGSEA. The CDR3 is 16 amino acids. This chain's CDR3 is CSVSVRQGARSTEAFF. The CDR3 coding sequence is TGCAGCGTTTCGGTTAGACAGGGGGCGCGCAGCACTGAAGCTTTCTTT.

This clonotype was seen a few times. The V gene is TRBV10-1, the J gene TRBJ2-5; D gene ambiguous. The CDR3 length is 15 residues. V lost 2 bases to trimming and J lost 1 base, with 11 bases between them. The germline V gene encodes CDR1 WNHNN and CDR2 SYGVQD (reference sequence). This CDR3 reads CASSEGGDIQETQYF. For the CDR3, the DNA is TGCGCCAGCAGTGAGGGTGGAGATATCCAAGAGACCCAGTACTTC.

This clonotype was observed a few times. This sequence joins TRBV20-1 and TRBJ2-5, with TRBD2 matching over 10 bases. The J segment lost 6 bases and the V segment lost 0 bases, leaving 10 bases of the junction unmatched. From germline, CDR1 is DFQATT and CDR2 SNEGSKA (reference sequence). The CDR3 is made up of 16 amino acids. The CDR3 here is CSARDPSGGAVKTQYF. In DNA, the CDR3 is TGCAGTGCTAGAGACCCAAGCGGGGGGGCAGTAAAGACCCAGTACTTC.

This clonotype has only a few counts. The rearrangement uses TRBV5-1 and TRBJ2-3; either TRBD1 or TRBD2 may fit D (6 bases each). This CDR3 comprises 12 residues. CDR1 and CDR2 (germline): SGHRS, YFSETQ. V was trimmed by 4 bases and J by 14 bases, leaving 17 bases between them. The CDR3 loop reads CASSPAGQGLYF. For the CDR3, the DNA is TGCGCCAGCAGCCCGGCGGGACAAGGGCTGTATTTT. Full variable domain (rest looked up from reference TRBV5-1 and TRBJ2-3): KAGVTQTPRYLIKTRGQQVTLSCSPISGHRSVSWYQQTPGQGLQFLFEYFSETQRNKGNFPGRFSGRQFSNSRSEMNVSTLELGDSALYLCASSPAGQGLYFGPGTRLTVL.

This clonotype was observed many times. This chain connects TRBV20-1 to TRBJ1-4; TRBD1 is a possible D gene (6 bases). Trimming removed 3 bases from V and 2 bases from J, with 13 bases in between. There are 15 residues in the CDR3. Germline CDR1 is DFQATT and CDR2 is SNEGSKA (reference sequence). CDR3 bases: TGCAGTGCTAGGGTGCCGGGGGGCACTAATGAAAAACTGTTTTTT. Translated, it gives CSARVPGGTNEKLFF.

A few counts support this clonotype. CDR3: CSGSALADEETQYF. CDR3 sequence (DNA): TGCAGTGGATCAGCTCTAGCGGACGAAGAGACCCAGTACTTC. J is TRBJ2-5 and V is TRBV20-1; 7 nucleotides line up with TRBD2. There are 14 residues in the CDR3. The germline CDR1 and CDR2 sequences are DFQATT and SNEGSKA (reference sequence). Germline trimming cut 7 bases from V and 3 bases from J; bases unmatched to any gene: 11.

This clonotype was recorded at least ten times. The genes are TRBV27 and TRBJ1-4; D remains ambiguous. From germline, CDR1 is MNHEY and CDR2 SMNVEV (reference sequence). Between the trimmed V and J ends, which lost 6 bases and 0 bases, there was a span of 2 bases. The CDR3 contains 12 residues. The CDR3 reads CASSTTNEKLFF. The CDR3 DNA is TGTGCCAGCAGCACAACTAATGAAAAACTGTTTTTT.

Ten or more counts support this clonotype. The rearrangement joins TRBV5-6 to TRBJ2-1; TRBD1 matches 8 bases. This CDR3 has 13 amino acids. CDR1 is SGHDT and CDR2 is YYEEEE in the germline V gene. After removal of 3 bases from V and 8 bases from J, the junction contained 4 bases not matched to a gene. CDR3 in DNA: TGTGCCAGCAGCTCAGGACAGGGTTATGAGCAGTTCTTC. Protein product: CASSSGQGYEQFF.

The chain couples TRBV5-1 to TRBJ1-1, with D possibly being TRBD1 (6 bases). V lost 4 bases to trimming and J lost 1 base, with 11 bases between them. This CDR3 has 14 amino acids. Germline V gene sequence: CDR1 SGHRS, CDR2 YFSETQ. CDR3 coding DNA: TGCGCCAGCAGCATACAGGGACAGAACACTGAAGCTTTCTTT. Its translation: CASSIQGQNTEAFF.

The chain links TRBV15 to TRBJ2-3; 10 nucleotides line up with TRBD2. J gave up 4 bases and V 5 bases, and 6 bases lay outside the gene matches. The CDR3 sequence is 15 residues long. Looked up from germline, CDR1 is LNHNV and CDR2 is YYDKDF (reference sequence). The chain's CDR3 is CATSPRSGGADTQYF. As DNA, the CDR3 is TGTGCCACCAGCCCGAGGAGCGGGGGGGCAGATACGCAGTATTTT.